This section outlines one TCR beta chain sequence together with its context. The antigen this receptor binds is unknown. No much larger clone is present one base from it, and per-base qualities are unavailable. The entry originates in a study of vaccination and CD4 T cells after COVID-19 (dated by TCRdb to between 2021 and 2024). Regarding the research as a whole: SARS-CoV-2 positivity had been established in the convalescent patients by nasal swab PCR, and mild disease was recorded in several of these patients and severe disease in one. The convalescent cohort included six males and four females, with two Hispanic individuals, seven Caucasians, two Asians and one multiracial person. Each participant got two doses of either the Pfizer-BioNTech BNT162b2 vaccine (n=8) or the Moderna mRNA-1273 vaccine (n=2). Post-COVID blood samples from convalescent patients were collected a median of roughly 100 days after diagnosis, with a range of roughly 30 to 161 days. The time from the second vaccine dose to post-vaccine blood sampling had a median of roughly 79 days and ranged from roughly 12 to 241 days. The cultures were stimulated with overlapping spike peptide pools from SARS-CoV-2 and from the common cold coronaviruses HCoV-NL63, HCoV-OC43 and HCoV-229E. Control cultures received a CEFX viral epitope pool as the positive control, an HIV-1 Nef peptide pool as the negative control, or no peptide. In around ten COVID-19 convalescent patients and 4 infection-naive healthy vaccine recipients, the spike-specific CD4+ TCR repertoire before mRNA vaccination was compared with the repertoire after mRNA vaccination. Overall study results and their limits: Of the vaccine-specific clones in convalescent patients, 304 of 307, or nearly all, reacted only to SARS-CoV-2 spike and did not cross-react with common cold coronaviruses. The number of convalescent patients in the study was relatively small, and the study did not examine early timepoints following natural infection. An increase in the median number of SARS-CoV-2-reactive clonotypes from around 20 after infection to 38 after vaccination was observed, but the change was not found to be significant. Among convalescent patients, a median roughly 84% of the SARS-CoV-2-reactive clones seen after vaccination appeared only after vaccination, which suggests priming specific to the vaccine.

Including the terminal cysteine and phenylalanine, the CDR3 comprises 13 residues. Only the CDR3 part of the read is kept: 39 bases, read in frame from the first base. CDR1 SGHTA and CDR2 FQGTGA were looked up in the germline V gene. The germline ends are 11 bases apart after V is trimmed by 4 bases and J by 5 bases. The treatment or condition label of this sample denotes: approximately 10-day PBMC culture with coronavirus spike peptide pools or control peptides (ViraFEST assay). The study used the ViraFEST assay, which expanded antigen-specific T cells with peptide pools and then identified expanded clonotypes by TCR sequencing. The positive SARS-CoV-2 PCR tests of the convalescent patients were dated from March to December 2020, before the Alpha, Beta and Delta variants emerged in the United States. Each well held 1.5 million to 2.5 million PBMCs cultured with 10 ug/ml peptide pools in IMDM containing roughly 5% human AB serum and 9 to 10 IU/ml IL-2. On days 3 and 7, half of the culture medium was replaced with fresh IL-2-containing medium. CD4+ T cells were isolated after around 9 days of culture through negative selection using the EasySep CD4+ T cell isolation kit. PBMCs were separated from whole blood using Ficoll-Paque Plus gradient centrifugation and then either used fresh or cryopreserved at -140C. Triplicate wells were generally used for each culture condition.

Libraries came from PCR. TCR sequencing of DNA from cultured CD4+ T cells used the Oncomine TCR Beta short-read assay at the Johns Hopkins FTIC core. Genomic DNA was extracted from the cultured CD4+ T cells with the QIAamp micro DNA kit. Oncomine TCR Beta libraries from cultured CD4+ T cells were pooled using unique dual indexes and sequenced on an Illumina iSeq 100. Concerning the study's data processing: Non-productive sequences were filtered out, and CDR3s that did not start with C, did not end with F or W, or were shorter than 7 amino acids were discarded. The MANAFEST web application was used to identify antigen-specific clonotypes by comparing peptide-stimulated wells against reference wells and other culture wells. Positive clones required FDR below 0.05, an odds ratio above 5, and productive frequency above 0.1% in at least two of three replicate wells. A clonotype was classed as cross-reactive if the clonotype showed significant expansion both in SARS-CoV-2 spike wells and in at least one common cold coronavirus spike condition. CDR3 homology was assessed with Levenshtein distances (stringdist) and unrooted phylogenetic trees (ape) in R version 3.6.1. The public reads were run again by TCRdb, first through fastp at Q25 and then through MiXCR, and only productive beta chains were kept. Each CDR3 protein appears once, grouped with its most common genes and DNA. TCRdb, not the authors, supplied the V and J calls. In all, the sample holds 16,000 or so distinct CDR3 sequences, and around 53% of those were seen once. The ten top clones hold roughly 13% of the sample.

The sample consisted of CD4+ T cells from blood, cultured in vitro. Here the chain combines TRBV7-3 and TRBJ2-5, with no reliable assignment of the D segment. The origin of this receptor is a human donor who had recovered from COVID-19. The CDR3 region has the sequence CASSSRPSETQYF. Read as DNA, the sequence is TGTGCCAGCAGCTCCCGCCCCTCGGAGACCCAGTACTTC.